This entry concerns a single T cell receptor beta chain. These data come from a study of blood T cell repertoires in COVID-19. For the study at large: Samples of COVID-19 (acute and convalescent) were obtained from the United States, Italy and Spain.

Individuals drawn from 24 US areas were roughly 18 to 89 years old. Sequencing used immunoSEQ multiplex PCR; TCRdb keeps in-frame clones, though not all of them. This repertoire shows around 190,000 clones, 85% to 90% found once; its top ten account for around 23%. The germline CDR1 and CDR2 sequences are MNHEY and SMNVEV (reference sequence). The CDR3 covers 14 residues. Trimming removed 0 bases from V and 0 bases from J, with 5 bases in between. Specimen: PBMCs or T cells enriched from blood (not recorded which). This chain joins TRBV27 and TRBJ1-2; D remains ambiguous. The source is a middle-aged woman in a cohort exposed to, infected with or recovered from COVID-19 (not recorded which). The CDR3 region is CASSLSSANYGYTF. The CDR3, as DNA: TGTGCCAGCAGTTTATCATCCGCTAACTATGGCTACACCTTC.